This T cell receptor beta chain was sequenced in a study of cytotoxic CD8 clonotypes in ibrutinib-treated CLL. The CDR3 has 15 amino acids. Trimming pared 0 bases from V and 6 bases from J, leaving 12 bases between. Germline CDR1 is MNHEY and CDR2 is SVGAGI. Produced via immunoSEQ multiplex PCR; TCRdb's table is partial and in-frame only. The sample records about 130,000 clones, around three quarters being singletons. The source material was PBMCs, sampled after 12 months of ibrutinib treatment. This receptor was taken from a human donor with chronic lymphocytic leukemia. V gene TRBV6-5 combines with J gene TRBJ1-3, with no clear D. The CDR3 loop is CASSYSSATKNTIYF. In DNA, the CDR3 is TGTGCCAGCAGTTACTCATCGGCTACCAAAAACACCATATATTTT.